Included here is one T cell receptor beta chain sequence, with context. What it recognizes is unknown. Use of 60 Vbeta and 13 Jbeta primers characterized the PCR. Measured with immunoSEQ multiplex PCR; TCRdb has only the in-frame clones, and not every one. The sample consists of under 150,000 clones, roughly 84% of them appearing once. The V gene's germline CDR1 is SGHRS and CDR2 YFSETQ. Trimming cost V 7 bases and J 0 bases; bases outside gene matches: 1. CDR3 size: 14 residues. The data derive from a study of cytomegalovirus exposure and HLA in healthy donors. General study findings and limits: Later analysis showed TCR association rates varying by HLA locus, highest for DRB1 and lowest for HLA-C.

The sequencing sample was made of PBMCs. The chain employs TRBV5-1 and TRBJ2-6; TRBD1 aligns across 7 bases. The TCR sequence derives from a man in his fifties in good health and CMV-seronegative. CDR3 sequence: CASGDSSGANVLTF. CDR3 coding DNA: TGCGCCAGCGGGGACAGCTCTGGGGCCAACGTCCTGACTTTC.